Each of the 7 T cell receptor beta chains below was sequenced from the same sample in a study of shared clonotypes between healthy human individuals. Sequencing was performed with immunoSEQ multiplex PCR; in TCRdb, only in-frame clones are kept and a portion is missing. Counted here are about 490,000 clones, roughly 80% occurring once; the ten biggest clones make up roughly 13%. The sample was PBMCs. These receptors were taken from a woman aged 40 to 50 in good health. Some clones in this sample may be carry-over from other donors' samples.

V usage is TRBV7-3 and J usage is TRBJ1-1; possibly TRBD1 for D (5 bases). The CDR3 runs to 14 residues. The V end was cut by 5 bases, the J end by 0 bases, with 10 bases between. In germline, CDR1 is SGHTA, CDR2 FQGTGA. The CDR3 DNA reads TGTGCCAGCAGCCCGGACACCATGAACACTGAAGCTTTCTTT. It specifies CASSPDTMNTEAFF.

This clone was observed many times. Within the sample, other DNA sequences also encode this same CDR3. This rearrangement joins TRBV5-1 to TRBJ1-2; 12 nucleotides agree with TRBD1. J lost 5 bases, V lost 0 bases, and 8 bases had no gene match. This CDR3 spans 17 amino acids. Germline V gene sequence: CDR1 SGHRS, CDR2 YFSETQ. The CDR3 is CASSLEGTGGTSYGYTF. The CDR3, as DNA: TGCGCCAGCAGCTTGGAGGGGACAGGGGGCACATCATATGGCTACACCTTC.

Comments on this clone: A single base is all that separates this from a far larger clone, so a read error is likely. This chain links TRBV7-2 with TRBJ2-7, with TRBD1 identical over 9 bases. There are 13 residues in the CDR3. Germline V gene lookup returns CDR1 SGHTA and CDR2 FQGNSA. Germline trimming cut 7 bases from V and 6 bases from J; bases unmatched to any gene: 7. The CDR3 reads CASITRQGGEQYF. The CDR3 nucleotides read TGTGCCAGCATAACCAGACAGGGGGGCGAGCAGTACTTC.

V gene TRBV4-1 combines with J gene TRBJ1-4; TRBD1 matches at 9 bases. The CDR3 consists of 15 residues. CDR1 is MGHRA and CDR2 is YSYEKL in the germline V gene. With V trimmed by 4 bases and J by 8 bases, 8 bases remained unmatched. The CDR3 loop reads CASSLWTGVEEKLFF. As DNA, the CDR3 is TGCGCCAGCAGCCTCTGGACAGGGGTTGAAGAAAAACTGTTTTTT.

This rearrangement joins TRBV7-8 to TRBJ2-2; the match to TRBD2 covers 8 bases. CDR3 size: 18 residues. J gave up 3 bases and V 1 base, and 10 bases lay outside the gene matches. The germline V gene has CDR1 SGHVS and CDR2 FQNEAQ. CDR3 nucleotides: TGTGCCAGCAGCTTAGGAGCGGGGGCCCAATTACACACCGGGGAGCTGTTTTTT. It yields the protein CASSLGAGAQLHTGELFF.

The V gene is TRBV30, the J gene TRBJ1-3; no definite D call. V dropped 0 bases and J dropped 4 bases, with 7 bases sitting between them. The CDR3 loop spans 13 amino acids. CDR1 is GTSNPN and CDR2 is SVGIG in the germline V gene (reference sequence). CDR3 loop: CAWSVGQGNTIYF. The CDR3 bases are TGTGCCTGGAGTGTAGGCCAGGGAAACACCATATATTTT.

In the case of this clone: Only one base separates this from a far larger clonotype, so it likely reflects a read error. The CDR3 region is CASSPPLGSNQPRHF. The CDR3 DNA follows: TGTGCCAGCTCACCCCCGTTGGGGAGCAATCAGCCCCGGCATTTT. The V and J genes are TRBV18 and TRBJ1-5; D is ambiguous. In germline, CDR1 is KGHSH, CDR2 LQKENI. The CDR3 totals 15 residues. The variable domain in full, with the rest retrieved from reference TRBV18 and TRBJ1-5, is NAGVMQNPRHLVRRRGQEARLRCSPMKGHSHVYWYRQLPEEGLKFMVYLQKENIIDESGMPKERFSAEFPKEGPSILRIQQVVRGDSAAYFCASSPPLGSNQPRHFGDGTRLSIL.